These 15 T cell receptor beta chains originate from one sample sequenced in a study of identical twins. TCRdb recomputed calls from the 5' RACE reads with MiXCR, one row per CDR3 protein. The top ten clones hold roughly 15% of a sample with around 250,000 distinct CDR3 sequences, 5% to 7% of them seen once. The sample also formed part of further work on T cells expressing NK-cell markers.

The material sequenced was CD8+ T cells sorted from blood. These receptors came from a woman in her late teens or twenties in good health.

This chain links TRBV15 with TRBJ2-3, with 13 nucleotides matching TRBD2. The CDR3 spans 15 residues. Per the germline V gene, CDR1 is LNHNV and CDR2 is YYDKDF (reference sequence). With 6 bases clipped from V and 5 bases from J, the junction kept 5 bases outside the gene matches. CDR3 nucleotides: TGTGCCACCAGTACGGGACTAGCGGGAAGAGATACGCAGTATTTT. Its translation is CATSTGLAGRDTQYF.

This clonotype was seen more than once but under ten times. The V and J genes are TRBV11-2 and TRBJ2-5; 7 positions match TRBD1. The V and J ends lost 5 bases and 4 bases, in that order; junction bases with no gene match: 16. The length of the CDR3 is 17 residues. The germline CDR1 and CDR2 sequences are SGHAT and FQNNGV. This chain's CDR3 is CASSPDPPYRGGETQYF. The CDR3 coding sequence is TGTGCCAGCAGCCCCGATCCCCCTTACAGGGGTGGAGAGACCCAGTACTTC. Supplemented by reference TRBV11-2 and TRBJ2-5, the full variable domain reads EAGVAQSPRYKIIEKRQSVAFWCNPISGHATLYWYQQILGQGPKLLIQFQNNGVVDDSQLPKDRFSAERLKGVDSTLKIQPAKLEDSAVYLCASSPDPPYRGGETQYFGPGTRLLVL.

In its sample, this clonotype was seen a few times. The chain is built from TRBV3-1 and TRBJ2-1; D is perhaps TRBD1 or TRBD2 (6 bases each). The CDR3 sequence is 19 residues long. The germline CDR1 and CDR2 sequences are LGHDT and YNNKEL (reference sequence). The V end lost 3 bases, the J end lost 2 bases, and 23 bases lay between the germline ends. The chain's CDR3 is CASSHPESRGTPTYNEQFF. The CDR3 DNA reads as TGTGCCAGCAGCCACCCGGAAAGTCGGGGGACACCAACCTACAATGAGCAGTTCTTC.

The chain links TRBV7-9 to TRBJ2-7; D is perhaps TRBD1 (5 bases). Between the trimmed V and J ends, which lost 1 base and 3 bases, there was a span of 13 bases. This CDR3 region has 15 residues. Germline lookup yields CDR1 SEHNR and CDR2 FQNEAQ (reference sequence). CDR3 amino acids: CASSLEGQDDYEQYF. Here the CDR3 DNA reads TGTGCCAGCAGCTTAGAGGGGCAGGACGACTACGAGCAGTACTTC.

Ten or more counts support this clonotype. This rearrangement joins TRBV7-9 to TRBJ1-2; D unclear. The CDR3 consists of 11 residues. Germline V lookup: CDR1 SEHNR, CDR2 FQNEAQ (reference sequence). Trimming cost V 5 bases and J 4 bases, with 5 bases left between them. CDR3 region: CASSAAYGYTF. The CDR3 DNA follows: TGTGCCAGCAGCGCCGCCTATGGCTACACCTTC.

V usage is TRBV25-1 and J usage is TRBJ2-6, with D unclear. With 11 bases removed from V and 4 bases from J, the gap between germline ends came to 21 bases. The germline CDR1 and CDR2 sequences are MGHDK and SYGVNS. This CDR3 is built from 16 residues. The CDR3: CAVYGMTSYGANVLTF. CDR3 DNA sequence: TGTGCCGTTTATGGAATGACTTCTTACGGGGCCAACGTCCTGACTTTC.

Ten or more counts support this clonotype. As DNA, the CDR3 is TGTGCCGGGGCCCTGGGCACCGGGGAGCTGTTTTTT. Translating gives CAGALGTGELFF. This sequence joins TRBV19 and TRBJ2-2, with D possibly TRBD1 on 5 matching bases. CDR1 is LNHDA and CDR2 is SQIVND in the germline V gene (reference sequence). This CDR3 contains 12 residues. V was trimmed by 11 bases and J by 4 bases, leaving 11 bases between them. Full variable domain (remainder filled in from reference TRBV19 and TRBJ2-2): DGGITQSPKYLFRKEGQNVTLSCEQNLNHDAMYWYRQDPGQGLRLIYYSQIVNDFQKGDIAEGYSVSREKKESFPLTVTSAQKNPTAFYLCAGALGTGELFFGEGSRLTVL.

The genes are TRBV27 and TRBJ2-7; possible D gene TRBD2, 6 bases. The CDR3 is made up of 15 amino acids. Germline CDR1 reads MNHEY; CDR2 reads SMNVEV (reference sequence). The V end was cut by 1 base, the J end by 6 bases, with 16 bases between. CDR3 DNA sequence: TGTGCCAGCAGTTTATTTACTAGCTCGTCTGGCGAGCAGTACTTC. This translates into CASSLFTSSSGEQYF.

This clonotype showed up just a few times. The chain carries TRBV9 and TRBJ2-3; D gene uncertain. Trimming removed 4 bases at V and 0 bases at J, with 15 bases between. This CDR3 is 16 amino acids long. Germline V gene data show CDR1 as SGDLS and CDR2 as YYNGEE. The CDR3 bases are TGTGCCAGCAGCACCTGGAGAGATCCTAGCACAGATACGCAGTATTTT. As protein: CASSTWRDPSTDTQYF.

This clonotype was seen repeatedly, ten times or more. The chain combines TRBV4-2 with TRBJ1-5; D is unclear. The length of the CDR3 is 17 residues. CDR1 LGHNA and CDR2 YNFKEQ come from the germline V gene. Between the trimmed V and J ends, which lost 0 bases and 0 bases, there was a span of 12 bases. The CDR3 nucleotides read TGTGCCAGCAGCCAAGATGTTGGCGGTTATAGCAATCAGCCCCAGCATTTT. Protein product: CASSQDVGGYSNQPQHF.

In this sample, this clonotype turned up many times. The V and J genes are TRBV27 and TRBJ2-2; the D gene is possibly TRBD1 (6 bases). Germline V CDR1 and CDR2: MNHEY, SMNVEV (reference sequence). Trimming took off 10 bases at V and 7 bases at J, with 13 bases between the two ends. There are 12 residues in the CDR3. This CDR3 is CATGVGIGELFF. CDR3 bases: TGTGCCACAGGGGTAGGCATCGGGGAGCTGTTTTTT.

This clonotype occurred many times. This chain connects TRBV4-3 to TRBJ2-7, with 14 bases aligning to TRBD2. Trimming cost V 2 bases and J 5 bases; bases outside gene matches: 26. This CDR3 is built from 23 residues. Germline V gene lookup returns CDR1 LGHNA and CDR2 YSLEER. The DNA of the CDR3 is TGCGCCAGCAGCCAACCCCCCGACCCTACGGGACTAGCGGGAGTAAGGTTCGAGGACGAGCAGTACTTC. This translates into CASSQPPDPTGLAGVRFEDEQYF.

This clonotype was seen only a few times. The rearrangement joins TRBV5-6 to TRBJ2-7, with 8 bases that match TRBD2. Germline lookup yields CDR1 SGHDT and CDR2 YYEEEE. The CDR3 consists of 13 residues. The V gene end was trimmed by 3 bases and the J gene end by 5 bases; junction bases not matched to a gene: 4. CDR3 DNA sequence: TGTGCCAGCAGCTCTACGGGGGGGGACGAGCAGTACTTC. Translation: CASSSTGGDEQYF.

There are a few counts of this clonotype. The chain is built from TRBV9 and TRBJ2-1; 9 bases map to TRBD2. Trimming took 0 bases from V and 6 from J; bases not matched to a gene: 7. In germline, CDR1 is SGDLS, CDR2 YYNGEE. This CDR3 comprises 16 residues. The CDR3 region is CASSVASRGGANEQFF. Written as DNA, the CDR3 is TGTGCCAGCAGCGTAGCTTCGCGCGGGGGGGCCAATGAGCAGTTCTTC.

This clonotype came up a few times. The rearrangement links TRBV11-2 to TRBJ2-5; the match to TRBD2 covers 11 bases. V shed 8 bases, J shed 5 bases, and the junction held 4 bases outside the gene matches. The CDR3 contains 13 residues. CDR1 and CDR2 (germline): SGHAT, FQNNGV. Here the CDR3 DNA reads TGTGCCAGCTGTAGCGGGGGGGTGGAGACCCAGTACTTC. Protein product: CASCSGGVETQYF.